This T cell receptor (beta chain) is from a study of identical twins. Healthy Caucasian donors formed the entire cohort. TCRdb redid the calling of the 5' RACE reads with MiXCR, one entry per CDR3 protein. The sample yields 510,000 or so distinct CDR3 sequences, roughly 15% seen once. This clonotype was observed a handful of times. This CDR3 spans 15 amino acids. Looked up from germline, CDR1 is LNHDA and CDR2 is SQIVND (reference sequence). V shed 4 bases and J 9 bases; nucleotides not matched to a gene: 7. The sample was also reused in another study, on yellow fever vaccine responses in identical twins.

This receptor was taken from a woman aged 18-29 years in good health. V gene TRBV19 combines with J gene TRBJ1-6, with 9 bases lining up with TRBD1. Sequencing was carried out using CD4+ T cells sorted from blood. DNA for the CDR3: TGTGCCAGTAGTAATGGACAGGGGTATGCTTCACCCCTCCACTTT. This gives the protein CASSNGQGYASPLHF.